A single sample gave rise to the 25 T cell receptor beta chains below, sequenced in a study of cytomegalovirus exposure and HLA in healthy donors. Amplification used 60 Vbeta primers and 13 Jbeta primers. Data came from immunoSEQ multiplex PCR; TCRdb stores just in-frame clones and leaves some out. The repertoire holds around 150,000 clones, with approximately 91% as singletons. Sequenced material: PBMCs. These receptors came from a woman aged 40 to 50 in good health and CMV-seronegative.

The chain couples TRBV27 to TRBJ2-5; 7 bases are a match to TRBD2. The CDR3 runs to 14 residues. CDR1 is MNHEY and CDR2 is SMNVEV in the germline V gene (reference sequence). Trimming at V came to 8 bases and at J to 5 bases, leaving 11 bases not matched to a gene. Written as DNA, the CDR3 is TGTGCCAGCGGATTTAGCGGGCTGGAGGAGACCCAGTACTTC. Its translation is CASGFSGLEETQYF.

The chain has TRBV6-4 and TRBJ2-1; 14 positions agree with TRBD2. There are 17 residues in the CDR3. J gave up 6 bases and V 4 bases, and 8 bases lay outside the gene matches. Looked up from germline, CDR1 is MRHNA and CDR2 is SNTAGT. The CDR3 region is CASSGNSGTSGSNEQFF. The CDR3 DNA reads as TGTGCCAGCAGTGGCAACTCCGGGACTAGCGGGAGCAATGAGCAGTTCTTC.

V usage is TRBV7-9 and J usage is TRBJ1-1; weak D call: TRBD1 (6 bases). Germline CDR1 SEHNR, CDR2 FQNEAQ (reference sequence). The CDR3 covers 13 residues. Trimming pared 4 bases from V and 4 bases from J, leaving 10 bases between. In nucleotides, the CDR3 is TGTGCCAGCAGCTCAGGGGTCCTCACTGAAGCTTTCTTT. This encodes CASSSGVLTEAFF.

This rearrangement joins TRBV11-3 to TRBJ2-7, with TRBD2 matching 11 bases. The ends lost 1 base at V and 5 bases at J; junction bases unmatched: 13. CDR3 length equals 18 residues. Germline V gene data show CDR1 as SGHNT and CDR2 as YENEEA. The chain's CDR3 is CASSLGEIAGGMFDEQYF. CDR3 DNA sequence: TGTGCCAGCAGCTTAGGGGAAATAGCGGGAGGGATGTTCGACGAGCAGTACTTC. The full variable domain, in which reference TRBV11-3 and TRBJ2-7 provide the parts outside the CDR3, is EAGVVQSPRYKIIEKKQPVAFWCNPISGHNTLYWYLQNLGQGPELLIRYENEEAVDDSQLPKDRFSAERLKGVDSTLKIQPAELGDSAVYLCASSLGEIAGGMFDEQYFGPGTRLTVT.

Of note for this clone: At one end the junction does not follow the germline gene, possibly because of a read error. J is TRBJ1-5 and V is TRBV7-9; D gene uncertain. CDR3 length: 15 amino acids. Germline-derived CDR1 and CDR2 are SEHNR and FQNEAQ (reference sequence). This CDR3 is CSSSLEDRPLGPQHF. The DNA of the CDR3 is TGTTCCAGCAGCTTAGAGGATCGCCCACTAGGACCCCAGCATTTT.

The rearrangement joins TRBV5-1 to TRBJ1-1; D is unclear. CDR1 is SGHRS, CDR2 YFSETQ, per germline. Between the trimmed V and J ends, which lost 0 bases and 1 base, there was a span of 13 bases. The CDR3 runs to 16 residues. CDR3 sequence reads: CASSLGEGRTNTEAFF. Here the CDR3 DNA reads TGCGCCAGCAGCTTGGGGGAGGGAAGGACGAACACTGAAGCTTTCTTT.

The gene calls are TRBV7-8 and TRBJ1-1; D call uncertain. The CDR3 totals 14 residues. CDR1 and CDR2 from the germline V gene are SGHVS and FQNEAQ. V was cut by 4 bases and J by 0 bases, with 9 bases left in between. The CDR3 DNA reads as TGTGCCAGCAGCTCCCTGAACTTGAACACTGAAGCTTTCTTT. Amino acid sequence: CASSSLNLNTEAFF. The full variable domain, in which reference TRBV7-8 and TRBJ1-1 provide the parts outside the CDR3, is GAGVSQSPRYKVAKRGQDVALRCDPISGHVSLFWYQQALGQGPEFLTYFQNEAQLDKSGLPSDRFFAERPEGSVSTLKIQRTQQEDSAVYLCASSSLNLNTEAFFGQGTRLTVV.

The chain is built from TRBV28 and TRBJ2-5; TRBD2 aligns across 10 bases. Trimming took 6 bases from V and 5 from J; bases not matched to a gene: 21. Germline V gene lookup returns CDR1 MDHEN and CDR2 SYDVKM. This CDR3 has 19 residues. The CDR3 region is CASRVPGGRAGGRGETQYF. The CDR3 nucleotides read TGTGCCAGCAGGGTCCCAGGGGGCCGAGCGGGAGGGAGGGGGGAGACCCAGTACTTC.

The sample holds a few counts of this clone. The gene calls are TRBV28 and TRBJ2-7; 7 bases are shared with TRBD2. The germline V gene has CDR1 MDHEN and CDR2 SYDVKM. J lost 6 bases, V lost 7 bases, and 15 bases had no gene match. The CDR3 loop spans 15 amino acids. This CDR3 reads CASTKGREGFREQYF. CDR3 nucleotides: TGTGCCAGCACCAAGGGGAGGGAAGGTTTCCGCGAGCAGTACTTC.

The chain employs TRBV5-1 and TRBJ2-5; 10 bases match TRBD2. The end of the DNA fits TRBJ2-7 better, so the J call may be wrong. CDR1 is SGHRS, CDR2 YFSETQ, per germline. The CDR3 totals 16 residues. CDR3 nucleotide sequence: TGCGCCAGCAGCTTGGCTGGTCTAGCGGGAGTAGGCGAGCAGTACTTC. Protein: CASSLAGLAGVGEQYF.

The V and J genes are TRBV5-4 and TRBJ2-5; 7 bases are shared with TRBD1. V dropped 5 bases and J dropped 5; count of bases not matched to a gene: 9. This CDR3 comprises 14 residues. The V gene's germline CDR1 is SGHNT and CDR2 YYREEE (reference sequence). The CDR3 region has the DNA TGTGCCAGCAGATATACAGGGGTTGGGGAGACCCAGTACTTC. Residues: CASRYTGVGETQYF.

CDR3 nucleotide sequence: TGTGCCAGCAGCTTAGATACAGGGGGCGTTACAGATACGCAGTATTTT. Its translation: CASSLDTGGVTDTQYF. The chain employs TRBV11-3 and TRBJ2-3; 9 nucleotides line up with TRBD1. Germline V gives CDR1 SGHNT, CDR2 YENEEA. The CDR3 runs to 16 residues. The V segment lost 0 bases and the J segment 3 bases; nucleotides outside the gene matches: 4. Combining the CDR3 with reference TRBV11-3 and TRBJ2-3 gives the whole variable domain EAGVVQSPRYKIIEKKQPVAFWCNPISGHNTLYWYLQNLGQGPELLIRYENEEAVDDSQLPKDRFSAERLKGVDSTLKIQPAELGDSAVYLCASSLDTGGVTDTQYFGPGTRLTVL.

The V gene is TRBV5-1, the J gene TRBJ2-5, with 8 nucleotides matching TRBD2. Germline assignment: CDR1 SGHRS and CDR2 YFSETQ. The CDR3 extends over 15 amino acids. Unmatched junction bases numbered 5, after V lost 0 bases and J lost 4 bases. CDR3 nucleotides: TGCGCCAGCAGCTTGGGTAGCGGGACGGGAGAGACCCAGTACTTC. This encodes CASSLGSGTGETQYF.

V is TRBV7-3 and J is TRBJ2-2, with 9 bases matching TRBD2. In germline, CDR1 is SGHTA, CDR2 FQGTGA. The ends lost 0 bases at V and 7 bases at J; junction bases unmatched: 15. This CDR3 has 19 residues. DNA for the CDR3: TGTGCCAGCAGCTTAACGCCAGGCGGGTTAGCGGGAGAAGGCGGGGAGCTGTTTTTT. Its protein is CASSLTPGGLAGEGGELFF.

This rearrangement joins TRBV5-3 to TRBJ2-1; 7 positions match TRBD2. TRBV5-3 is noted as an ORF with a role that remains uncertain. V was clipped by 2 bases and J by 10 bases; unmatched bases: 9. This CDR3 comprises 14 residues. CDR3 sequence: CARSFGLAAWEQFF. In DNA form, the CDR3 reads TGTGCCAGAAGCTTCGGTCTAGCGGCCTGGGAGCAGTTCTTC.

The chain has TRBV7-2 and TRBJ2-7; tentative D call: TRBD2 (5 bases). CDR1 and CDR2 (germline): SGHTA, FQGNSA. The V end lost 4 bases, the J end lost 3 bases, and 13 bases lay between the germline ends. The CDR3 is 14 residues long. The CDR3 region is CASSSIAWGYEQYF. The CDR3 DNA reads as TGTGCCAGCAGCTCCATAGCGTGGGGCTACGAGCAGTACTTC.

The rearrangement joins TRBV11-3 to TRBJ2-3; possibly TRBD1 for D (6 bases). Germline-derived CDR1 and CDR2 are SGHNT and YENEEA. This CDR3 is 15 amino acids long. Trimming left V 3 bases short and J 1 base short, with 11 bases between. CDR3 bases: TGTGCCAGCAGCTTGGACAGCGCACGCACAGATACGCAGTATTTT. It yields the protein CASSLDSARTDTQYF.

This clone was seen just once. The CDR3 DNA sequence: TGTGCCAGCAGCCCCGGAGGCTATCCGGGTATCGATGAGCAGTTCTTC. Amino acid sequence: CASSPGGYPGIDEQFF. The chain joins TRBV11-2 to TRBJ2-1; TRBD2 might be the D (5 bases). This CDR3 spans 16 amino acids. Germline V gives CDR1 SGHAT, CDR2 FQNNGV. Trimming removed 5 bases from V and 8 bases from J, with 22 bases in between.

The chain links TRBV11-2 to TRBJ2-7; 7 nucleotides agree with TRBD1. This CDR3 spans 14 amino acids. CDR1 is SGHAT, CDR2 FQNNGV, per germline. The ends lost 5 bases at V and 7 bases at J; junction bases unmatched: 11. CDR3 in amino acids: CASSRGQAEGEQYF. For the CDR3, the DNA is TGTGCCAGCAGCCGTGGACAGGCCGAAGGGGAGCAGTACTTC.

The gene calls are TRBV30 and TRBJ2-7; 9 positions agree with TRBD1. In germline, CDR1 is GTSNPN, CDR2 SVGIG (reference sequence). V gave up 0 bases and J gave up 7 bases; unmatched junction bases: 16. CDR3 length: 17 amino acids. CDR3 loop: CAWSVVLGQGTKDEQYF. The CDR3 nucleotides are TGTGCCTGGAGTGTAGTTCTGGGACAGGGCACTAAAGATGAGCAGTACTTC.

The chain carries TRBV2 and TRBJ1-1, with D possibly being TRBD1 (6 bases). Per the germline V gene, CDR1 is SNHLY and CDR2 is FYNNEI. The CDR3 extends over 14 amino acids. With 9 bases removed from V and 4 bases from J, the gap between germline ends came to 18 bases. The chain's CDR3 is CARDQGNRGTEAFF. The CDR3 nucleotides are TGTGCCAGAGATCAGGGGAATAGGGGCACTGAAGCTTTCTTT.

This clone was seen only once. V usage is TRBV28 and J usage is TRBJ2-1; D is unresolved. Per the germline V gene, CDR1 is MDHEN and CDR2 is SYDVKM. Deletions cut 3 bases from V and 9 bases from J, with 12 bases between. CDR3 size: 13 residues. CDR3 sequence (DNA): TGTGCCAGCAGTTTCTCCGTACTTTTTGAGCAGTTCTTC. Translating it yields CASSFSVLFEQFF. The complete variable domain, with remaining parts taken from reference TRBV28 and TRBJ2-1, reads DVKVTQSSRYLVKRTGEKVFLECVQDMDHENMFWYRQDPGLGLRLIYFSYDVKMKEKGDIPEGYSVSREKKERFSLILESASTNQTSMYLCASSFSVLFEQFFGPGTRLTVL.

This clone was seen just once. V and J are TRBV5-1 and TRBJ2-2; TRBD1 agrees at 9 bases. Germline-derived CDR1 and CDR2 are SGHRS and YFSETQ. The CDR3 is 18 amino acids. V was clipped by 0 bases and J by 5 bases; unmatched bases: 11. Written as DNA, the CDR3 is TGCGCCAGCAGCTTGGCGCCCCCTACAGGGGGCGGGACCGGGGAGCTGTTTTTT. This codes for CASSLAPPTGGGTGELFF.

The chain couples TRBV28 to TRBJ1-5, with D maybe TRBD1 (6 bases). CDR1 is MDHEN and CDR2 is SYDVKM in the germline V gene. This CDR3 is built from 15 residues. The V end lost 6 bases, the J end lost 7 bases, and 19 bases lay between the germline ends. The CDR3 region has the DNA TGTGCCAGCAGCGTAGGGGGGGCCACGCAACAGCCCCAGCATTTT. This encodes CASSVGGATQQPQHF. Full variable domain (outside the CDR3, taken from reference TRBV28 and TRBJ1-5): DVKVTQSSRYLVKRTGEKVFLECVQDMDHENMFWYRQDPGLGLRLIYFSYDVKMKEKGDIPEGYSVSREKKERFSLILESASTNQTSMYLCASSVGGATQQPQHFGDGTRLSIL.

Written as DNA, the CDR3 is TGTGCCAGCAGTTTATCTAGCGGCTCCTACAATGAGCAGTTCTTC. The encoded protein is CASSLSSGSYNEQFF. The chain couples TRBV28 to TRBJ2-1; 7 bases fit TRBD2. Germline V gives CDR1 MDHEN, CDR2 SYDVKM. CDR3 length equals 15 residues. The junction had 0 bases not matched to a gene; V was cut back by 1 base and J by 0 bases.